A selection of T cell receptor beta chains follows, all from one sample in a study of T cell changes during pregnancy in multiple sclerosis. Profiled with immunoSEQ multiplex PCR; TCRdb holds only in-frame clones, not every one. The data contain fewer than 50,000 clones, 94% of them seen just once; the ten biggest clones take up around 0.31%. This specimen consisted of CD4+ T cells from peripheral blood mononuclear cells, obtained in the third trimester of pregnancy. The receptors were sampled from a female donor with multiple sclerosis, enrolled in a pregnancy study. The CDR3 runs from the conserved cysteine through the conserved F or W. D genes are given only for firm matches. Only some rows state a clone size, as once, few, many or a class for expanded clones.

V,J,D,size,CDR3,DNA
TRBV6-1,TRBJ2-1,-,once,CASTDPRYSYNEQFF,TGTGCCAGCACTGACCCTAGGTACTCCTACAATGAGCAGTTCTTC
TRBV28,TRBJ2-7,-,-,CASSLASAGYEQYF,TGTGCCAGCAGTTTAGCTAGCGCCGGGTACGAGCAGTACTTC
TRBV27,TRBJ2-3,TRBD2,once,CASSLPRLAGGRITDTQYF,TGTGCCAGCAGTTTACCCCGACTAGCGGGAGGTCGAATAACAGATACGCAGTATTTT
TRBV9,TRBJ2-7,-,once,CASSVGDSPLYSSYEQYF,TGTGCCAGCAGCGTAGGGGACTCCCCCCTCTACAGCTCCTACGAGCAGTACTTC
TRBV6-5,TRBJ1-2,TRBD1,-,CASSSSRQGRYGYTF,TGTGCCAGCAGTTCTTCCCGACAGGGCCGATATGGCTACACCTTC
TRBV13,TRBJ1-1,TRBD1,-,CASSLEQGVGWDTEAFF,TGTGCCAGCAGCTTAGAACAGGGGGTAGGTTGGGACACTGAAGCTTTCTTT
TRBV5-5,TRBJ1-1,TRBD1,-,CASSLAGTGGTEAFF,TGTGCCAGCAGCTTGGCCGGGACAGGGGGCACTGAAGCTTTCTTT
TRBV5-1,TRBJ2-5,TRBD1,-,CASSMGQGEETQYF,TGCGCCAGCAGCATGGGACAGGGAGAAGAGACCCAGTACTTC
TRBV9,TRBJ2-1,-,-,CASSAWGGGRYNEQFF,TGTGCCAGCAGCGCATGGGGGGGCGGGAGATACAATGAGCAGTTCTTC
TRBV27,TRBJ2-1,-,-,CASSLRDFYNEQFF,TGTGCCAGCAGCTTGAGGGACTTCTACAATGAGCAGTTCTTC
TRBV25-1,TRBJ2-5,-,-,CASSPNKQETQYF,TGTGCCAGCAGTCCCAACAAACAAGAGACCCAGTACTTC
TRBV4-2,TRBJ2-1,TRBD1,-,CASSQSEQGANEQFF,TGTGCCAGCAGCCAGTCTGAACAGGGGGCCAATGAGCAGTTCTTC
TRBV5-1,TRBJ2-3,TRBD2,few,CASSPGGAWGGKDTQYF,TGCGCCAGCAGCCCCGGGGGGGCGTGGGGGGGCAAAGATACGCAGTATTTT
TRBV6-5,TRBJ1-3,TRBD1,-,CASSRTGGNTIYF,TGTGCCAGCAGTCGGACAGGTGGAAACACCATATATTTT
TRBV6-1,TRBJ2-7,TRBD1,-,CASIGTGSSYEQYF,TGTGCCAGCATCGGGACAGGGAGTTCCTACGAGCAGTACTTC
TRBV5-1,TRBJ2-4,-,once,CASSLEGSEGIQYF,TGCGCCAGCAGCTTGGAGGGTAGCGAGGGCATTCAGTACTTC
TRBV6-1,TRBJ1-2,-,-,CASSEKQNYGYTF,TGTGCCAGCAGTGAAAAACAGAACTATGGCTACACCTTC
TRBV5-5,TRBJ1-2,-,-,CASSRRDGSGYGYTF,TGTGCCAGCAGCAGGCGGGACGGTTCGGGGTATGGCTACACCTTC
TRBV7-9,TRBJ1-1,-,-,CASSIGYRNTEAFF,TGTGCCAGCAGCATTGGGTACAGGAACACTGAAGCTTTCTTT
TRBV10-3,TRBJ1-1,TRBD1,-,CAISGTVMNTEAFF,TGTGCCATCAGCGGGACAGTAATGAACACTGAAGCTTTCTTT
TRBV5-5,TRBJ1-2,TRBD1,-,CASGNPRDSNYGYTF,TGTGCCAGCGGAAACCCGAGGGACAGTAACTATGGCTACACCTTC
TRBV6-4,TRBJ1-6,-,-,CASSDDQTGFNSPLHF,TGTGCCAGCAGCGACGATCAAACAGGGTTTAATTCACCCCTCCACTTT
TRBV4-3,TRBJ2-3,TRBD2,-,CASSQRLAGAFTDTQYF,TGCGCCAGCAGCCAAAGGTTAGCGGGGGCCTTCACAGATACGCAGTATTTT
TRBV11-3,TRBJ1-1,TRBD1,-,CASSPRERDRWNTEAFF,TGTGCCAGCAGCCCCAGGGAAAGGGACAGGTGGAACACTGAAGCTTTCTTT
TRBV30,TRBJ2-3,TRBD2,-,CAWRLAGVADTQYF,TGTGCCTGGCGACTAGCGGGAGTAGCAGATACGCAGTATTTT
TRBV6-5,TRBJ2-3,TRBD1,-,CASSYKRTGVLYTQYF,TGTGCCAGCAGTTACAAACGTACAGGGGTCCTATATACGCAGTATTTT
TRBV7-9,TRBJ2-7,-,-,CASSLADSHEQYF,TGTGCCAGCAGCTTAGCGGACAGCCACGAGCAGTACTTC
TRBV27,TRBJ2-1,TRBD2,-,CASSLRLAGGSYNEQFF,TGTGCCAGCAGTTTACGGCTAGCGGGAGGTTCCTACAATGAGCAGTTCTTC
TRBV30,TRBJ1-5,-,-,CAWSPTGLNQPQHF,TGTGCCTGGAGCCCCACAGGGCTCAATCAGCCCCAGCATTTT
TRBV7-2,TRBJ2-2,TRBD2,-,CASSLMGLANTGELFF,TGTGCCAGCAGCTTAATGGGACTAGCGAACACCGGGGAGCTGTTTTTT
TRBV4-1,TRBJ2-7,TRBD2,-,CASSQDTAGGEQYF,TGCGCCAGCAGCCAAGATACAGCCGGGGGGGAGCAGTACTTC
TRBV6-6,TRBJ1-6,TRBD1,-,CASSTGTDNSPLHF,TGTGCCAGCAGTACCGGGACAGATAATTCACCCCTCCACTTT